This T cell receptor beta chain was captured by sequencing in a study of OX40 agonist ivuxolimab in advanced cancers. Measured with immunoSEQ multiplex PCR; TCRdb has only the in-frame clones, and not every one. Of about 46,000 clones in the sample, 91% were seen once. The CDR3 length is 14 residues. The ends lost 5 bases at V and 3 bases at J; junction bases unmatched: 5. Germline values: CDR1 SNHLY, CDR2 FYNNEI. The timepoints at which blood was sampled were baseline, cycle 4 day 1, and cycle 7 day 1. This clonotype was sampled from an adult with an advanced solid tumor such as melanoma, head and neck, liver or kidney cancer. Sequenced here: CD4+ or CD8+ T cells sorted from blood, sampled in a trial of the OX40 agonist ivuxolimab. The chain carries TRBV2 and TRBJ1-2, with TRBD1 identical over 8 bases. CDR3 amino acids: CASSLGQGDYGYTF. The DNA for the CDR3 is TGTGCCAGCAGTCTCGGACAGGGTGACTATGGCTACACCTTC.